Shown below are 24 T cell receptor beta chains from a single sample sequenced in a study of beta chain features in type 1 diabetes. Study-wide results and caveats: Moderate yet significant TCRB CDR3 shortening was seen in Type 1 diabetes patients in all four CD4+ subsets.

As every portion of the isolated RNA was reverse transcribed, the sequencing read expressed TCRB transcripts. Profiling relied on immunoSEQ multiplex PCR, and the TCRdb table lists in-frame clones only, not all of them. Here the sample spans approximately 150,000 clones, 50% to 70% being singletons. The antigens for these receptors are not known. The material sequenced was naive CD4+ T cells from blood. All receptors derive from a man younger than 40 with type 1 diabetes.

The chain carries TRBV14 and TRBJ1-2, with TRBD1 as a possible D gene (6 bases). The length of the CDR3 is 13 residues. Per the germline V gene, CDR1 is SGHDN and CDR2 is FVKESK. Trimming cost V 4 bases and J 4 bases, with 10 bases left between them. CDR3 sequence: CASSLDRLYGYTF. CDR3 DNA: TGTGCCAGCAGCCTAGACAGGCTCTATGGCTACACCTTC.

The J gene is TRBJ2-7, the V gene TRBV11-2; D is undetermined. V was trimmed by 2 bases and J by 3 bases, leaving 14 bases between them. CDR1 is SGHAT, CDR2 FQNNGV, per germline. There are 15 residues in the CDR3. The CDR3 is CASSLFDGGLYEQYF. The CDR3 DNA is TGTGCCAGCAGCTTATTCGACGGCGGTCTCTACGAGCAGTACTTC.

The chain joins TRBV14 to TRBJ2-3, with D possibly being TRBD1 (6 bases). V was pared by 4 bases and J by 2 bases, with 13 bases between. This CDR3 has 15 residues. CDR1 is SGHDN and CDR2 is FVKESK in the germline V gene. The CDR3 sequence is CASSPRTAYTDTQYF. The DNA for the CDR3 is TGTGCCAGCAGCCCCAGGACAGCCTACACAGATACGCAGTATTTT. Full variable domain (rest looked up from reference TRBV14 and TRBJ2-3): EAGVTQFPSHSVIEKGQTVTLRCDPISGHDNLYWYRRVMGKEIKFLLHFVKESKQDESGMPNNRFLAERTGGTYSTLKVQPAELEDSGVYFCASSPRTAYTDTQYFGPGTRLTVL.

This clone has a handful of counts. The chain recombines TRBV28 with TRBJ2-7; D is ambiguous. This CDR3 has 11 amino acids. Germline CDR1 is MDHEN and CDR2 is SYDVKM. V was pared by 6 bases and J by 12 bases, with 15 bases between. The CDR3 spells CASSLSRTAYF. The CDR3 DNA reads as TGTGCCAGCAGCCTCTCTCGTACGGCGTACTTC.

Regarding this clone: This sample also contains other DNA sequences that code for the same CDR3. The chain joins TRBV2 to TRBJ2-7; the D is unclear. V was clipped by 4 bases and J by 3 bases, with 4 bases between them. This CDR3 is built from 11 residues. Germline CDR1 SNHLY, CDR2 FYNNEI. The CDR3 coding sequence is TGTGCCAGCAGTGCAAACTACGAGCAGTACTTC. Amino acids: CASSANYEQYF.

This rearrangement joins TRBV5-6 to TRBJ1-5; D is uncertain. CDR3 size: 12 residues. CDR1 and CDR2 from the germline V gene are SGHDT and YYEEEE. The V and J ends lost 2 bases and 3 bases respectively, with 3 bases between them. CDR3 DNA sequence: TGTGCCAGCAGCTTAAACAATCAGCCCCAGCATTTT. Translation: CASSLNNQPQHF.

Only one count was recorded for this clone. The V call is TRBV29-1, the J call TRBJ1-2; 9 nucleotides agree with TRBD1. The CDR3 is 11 amino acids. V lost 6 bases to trimming and J lost 6 bases; unmatched junction nucleotides: 2. Looked up from germline, CDR1 is SQVTM and CDR2 is ANQGSEA. The CDR3 region has the DNA TGCAGCGTCCGACAGGGGGATGGCTACACCTTC. Its translation is CSVRQGDGYTF.

The chain recombines TRBV6-5 with TRBJ2-3; either TRBD1 or TRBD2 may supply D (5 bases each). Germline V gives CDR1 MNHEY, CDR2 SVGAGI. Trimming cost V 2 bases and J 9 bases, with 6 bases left between them. CDR3 length: 11 residues. CDR3 coding DNA: TGTGCCAGCAGTTACGAGGGGACGCAGTATTTT. This translates into CASSYEGTQYF.

The chain has TRBV7-2 and TRBJ2-5; weak D call: TRBD1 (6 bases). Germline V CDR1 and CDR2: SGHTA, FQGNSA. V was pared by 5 bases and J by 1 base, with 20 bases between. This CDR3 spans 17 amino acids. The CDR3 DNA reads TGTGCCAGCAGCCTCACCATCACAGGGTTTGCCCAAGAGACCCAGTACTTC. Translating it yields CASSLTITGFAQETQYF.

This clone was counted between two and nine times. The rearrangement joins TRBV30 to TRBJ2-1, with D possibly called TRBD1 or TRBD2 (5 bases each). CDR3 length: 14 amino acids. V lost 2 bases, J lost 8 bases, and 16 bases lay in between. Germline V gene lookup returns CDR1 GTSNPN and CDR2 SVGIG (reference sequence). The CDR3 sequence is CAWSPPARGDEQFF. For the CDR3, the DNA is TGTGCCTGGAGTCCACCCGCCCGAGGGGATGAGCAGTTCTTC.

This clone appeared a few times. V is TRBV7-2 and J is TRBJ2-3; D might be TRBD2 (6 bases). Germline V gives CDR1 SGHTA, CDR2 FQGNSA. The ends were cut back, 8 bases at V and 2 bases at J, with 14 bases in the middle. This CDR3 region has 14 residues. The CDR3 coding sequence is TGTGCCAGCCGGGGGACCCTCTTCACAGATACGCAGTATTTT. It encodes CASRGTLFTDTQYF.

This chain uses TRBV14 with TRBJ1-6; the D is unclear. This CDR3 region has 14 residues. V lost 1 base, J lost 10 bases, and 11 bases lay in between. CDR1 and CDR2 from the germline V gene are SGHDN and FVKESK. Written as DNA, the CDR3 is TGTGCCAGCAGCCAAGGACTCCACGGATCACCCCTCCACTTT. Translating gives CASSQGLHGSPLHF. Variable domain in full (rest from reference TRBV14 and TRBJ1-6): EAGVTQFPSHSVIEKGQTVTLRCDPISGHDNLYWYRRVMGKEIKFLLHFVKESKQDESGMPNNRFLAERTGGTYSTLKVQPAELEDSGVYFCASSQGLHGSPLHFGNGTRLTVT.

In the case of this clone: The same CDR3 is also encoded by other DNA sequences in this sample. V usage is TRBV29-1 and J usage is TRBJ1-1; no clear D gene. CDR3 length: 13 amino acids. Germline lookup yields CDR1 SQVTM and CDR2 ANQGSEA. The V gene lost 1 base and the J gene lost 0 bases, with 6 bases spanning the gap. The CDR3 region is CSVEGQMNTEAFF. CDR3 sequence (DNA): TGCAGCGTTGAAGGGCAGATGAACACTGAAGCTTTCTTT.

The genes are TRBV30 and TRBJ2-7, with D perhaps assigned TRBD1 or TRBD2 (5 bases each). The germline V gene has CDR1 GTSNPN and CDR2 SVGIG (reference sequence). V gave up 1 base and J gave up 12 bases, with 13 bases separating them. This CDR3 spans 11 amino acids. The chain's CDR3 is CAWSARGSLYF. CDR3 nucleotides: TGTGCCTGGAGTGCGAGGGGATCCCTGTACTTC.

V usage is TRBV27 and J usage is TRBJ1-2; possible D gene TRBD1, 6 bases. This CDR3 has 14 amino acids. CDR1 MNHEY and CDR2 SMNVEV come from the germline V gene (reference sequence). V was cut by 6 bases and J by 3 bases, with 14 bases left in between. The CDR3, as DNA: TGTGCCAGCAGCCGTAACAGGGAGCACTATGGCTACACCTTC. Translation: CASSRNREHYGYTF.

This clone was counted once. The chain links TRBV15 to TRBJ2-5; 10 bases fit TRBD1. V was pared by 8 bases and J by 5 bases, with 8 bases of the junction left unmatched. This CDR3 comprises 14 residues. Per germline, CDR1 LNHNV and CDR2 YYDKDF (reference sequence). CDR3 in DNA: TGTGCCACCCGGGGGACAGGGGCTCAGGAGACCCAGTACTTC. Its translation: CATRGTGAQETQYF. Full variable domain (outside the CDR3, taken from reference TRBV15 and TRBJ2-5): DAMVIQNPRYQVTQFGKPVTLSCSQTLNHNVMYWYQQKSSQAPKLLFHYYDKDFNNEADTPDNFQSRRPNTSFCFLDIRSPGLGDTAMYLCATRGTGAQETQYFGPGTRLLVL.

The V gene is TRBV7-9, the J gene TRBJ2-7; possible D gene TRBD2, 6 bases. The CDR3 runs 11 residues. Germline V gene data show CDR1 as SEHNR and CDR2 as FQNEAQ (reference sequence). V gave up 7 bases and J gave up 9 bases, with 13 bases separating them. CDR3 DNA sequence: TGTGCCAGCACCCATAGCGGATTGCAGTACTTC. It is translated as CASTHSGLQYF.

The chain has TRBV28 and TRBJ1-6, with no clear D. The CDR3 is 16 residues long. The germline V gene has CDR1 MDHEN and CDR2 SYDVKM. The germline V and J ends were trimmed by 6 bases and 7 bases, with 19 bases remaining between them. This chain's CDR3 is CASRARGREQNSPLHF. CDR3 bases: TGTGCCAGCAGAGCTCGAGGACGGGAGCAGAATTCACCCCTCCACTTT.

The chain couples TRBV7-2 to TRBJ2-6; D uncertain. Germline V lookup: CDR1 SGHTA, CDR2 FQGNSA. The CDR3 consists of 15 residues. V dropped 5 bases and J dropped 0 bases, with 8 bases sitting between them. The CDR3, as DNA: TGTGCCAGCAGCCCCACCCTCTCTGGGGCCAACGTCCTGACTTTC. It codes for CASSPTLSGANVLTF.

The chain uses TRBV13 and TRBJ2-1, with D uncertain. CDR3 length: 13 amino acids. The germline CDR1 and CDR2 sequences are PRHDT and FYEKMQ (reference sequence). Trimming took 3 bases from V and 6 from J, leaving 9 bases between them. The chain's CDR3 is CASSFKGINEQFF. The DNA of the CDR3 is TGTGCCAGCAGCTTCAAAGGGATCAATGAGCAGTTCTTC.

The chain is built from TRBV11-2 and TRBJ2-7, with 8 bases matching TRBD1. The length of the CDR3 is 14 residues. CDR1 SGHAT and CDR2 FQNNGV come from the germline V gene. V was clipped by 5 bases and J by 5 bases; unmatched bases: 8. CDR3 amino acids: CASSPRQGFHEQYF. The CDR3 DNA is TGTGCCAGCAGCCCACGACAGGGGTTCCACGAGCAGTACTTC.

V is TRBV28 and J is TRBJ1-5, with TRBD1 identical over 7 bases. The CDR3 has 15 residues. The V and J ends lost 6 bases and 4 bases, in that order; junction bases with no gene match: 9. Germline assignment: CDR1 MDHEN and CDR2 SYDVKM. Here the CDR3 DNA reads TGTGCCAGCAGGGAGGGGGCGCTGGGTAATCAGCCCCAGCATTTT. Its translation: CASREGALGNQPQHF.

The chain combines TRBV14 with TRBJ2-3, with D perhaps matching TRBD1 or TRBD2 (5 bases each). Germline V gene sequence: CDR1 SGHDN, CDR2 FVKESK. There are 14 residues in the CDR3. The ends were cut back, 4 bases at V and 7 bases at J, with 15 bases in the middle. For the CDR3, the DNA is TGTGCCAGCAGCCCGGGACCGTTTAGCTATACGCAGTATTTT. Its protein product is CASSPGPFSYTQYF.

This sequence joins TRBV19 and TRBJ2-7, with 7 nucleotides matching TRBD2. Germline V CDR1 and CDR2: LNHDA, SQIVND (reference sequence). The CDR3 contains 14 residues. V lost 4 bases to trimming and J lost 5 bases; unmatched junction nucleotides: 8. The CDR3 spells CASSKERGGNEQYF. The CDR3 DNA follows: TGTGCCAGTAGTAAAGAGCGGGGAGGCAACGAGCAGTACTTC.